The entry below gives a single T cell receptor (beta chain) sequence along with its context. The antigen is not known. MiXCR, applied by TCRdb to the 5' RACE reads, yields one record per CDR3 protein. Counted here are 700,000 or so distinct CDR3 sequences, 8.5% to 9% occurring once; the ten biggest clones make up approximately 0.96%. J gave up 3 bases and V 2 bases, and 9 bases lay outside the gene matches. The CDR3 has 17 residues. Germline V CDR1 and CDR2: MDHEN, SYDVKM. These data come from a study of identical twins. Notes on the study in general: A cross-sectional statistical analysis, not follow-up of the same donors, supported the conclusions.

Another study also made use of these data, one on yellow fever vaccine responses in identical twins.

This clonotype was obtained from a young woman in good health. Material: PBMCs. V and J are TRBV28 and TRBJ2-1, with 8 bases matching TRBD2. In nucleotides, the CDR3 is TGTGCCAGCAGTTTACTCCCCCAGGGGACTAGCTACAATGAGCAGTTCTTC. As protein: CASSLLPQGTSYNEQFF.